The 3 T cell receptor beta chains below all came from one sample that was sequenced in a study of T cells in Graves' hyperthyroidism and ophthalmopathy. TCR beta CDR3 sequences were amplified from RNA transcripts. RT-PCR in the first round (using the HTBI primer set) targeted the TCR CDR3. TCRdb fed the multiplex PCR reads into MiXCR, producing one record per CDR3 protein. The sample has under 450,000 distinct CDR3 sequences, more than 15% seen once. The sample was blood. The receptors stem from a woman aged 18-29 years with Graves' hyperthyroidism.

CDR3 nucleotides: TGTGCCAGCAGTTTTGAGGGGTTCAAGCAGTACTTC. This codes for CASSFEGFKQYF. The chain employs TRBV12-3 or TRBV12-4 and TRBJ2-7; perhaps D is TRBD1 or TRBD2 (5 bases each). CDR3 length: 12 amino acids. V dropped 3 bases and J dropped 8 bases, with 11 bases sitting between them.

This clonotype has just a few counts. The gene calls are TRBV6-1 and TRBJ2-3, with TRBD2 matching over 15 bases. V trimming: 2 bases; J trimming: 5 bases; junction bases outside the gene matches: 2. Germline CDR1 is MNHNS and CDR2 is SASEGT. The CDR3 contains 16 residues. In DNA form, the CDR3 reads TGTGCCAGCAGTGAAACGGGACTAGCGGGGGGAGATACGCAGTATTTT. Translation: CASSETGLAGGDTQYF.

A remark on this clonotype: A single base separates this from a much larger clone, so it may be a read error. Because it lacks the conserved phenylalanine or tryptophan at the end, this CDR3 is likely a read error. The chain combines TRBV5-6 with TRBJ2-7; the D call may be TRBD1 or TRBD2 (5 bases each). CDR1 SGHDT and CDR2 YYEEEE come from the germline V gene. The V end was cut by 4 bases, the J end by 0 bases, with 17 bases between. There are 16 residues in the CDR3. In DNA form, the CDR3 reads TGTGCCAGCAGCCCTGTGGGGGATCCACCCTCCTACGAGCAGTACCTC. Protein sequence: CASSPVGDPPSYEQYL.